Below are 14 T cell receptor beta chains sequenced from a single sample in a study of cytomegalovirus exposure and HLA in healthy donors. In the PCR, 60 Vbeta and 13 Jbeta primers were used. Produced via immunoSEQ multiplex PCR; TCRdb's table is partial and in-frame only. The table records 170,000 or so clones, just under 85% of them present only once. Material for sequencing was PBMCs. The source is a girl between 5 and 17 years old in good health and CMV-seropositive.

CDR3 nucleotide sequence: TGCAGCGTTGAAGGCGGGTCTTCTGGGGCCAACGTCCTGACTTTC. Translating gives CSVEGGSSGANVLTF. The chain uses TRBV29-1 and TRBJ2-6; maybe TRBD2 (5 bases). Germline V gene sequence: CDR1 SQVTM, CDR2 ANQGSEA. Trimming shortened V by 1 base and J by 1 base, and 8 bases separated the two germline ends. This CDR3 comprises 15 residues.

This clone was seen more than once but under ten times. The chain couples TRBV10-1 to TRBJ2-6, with D possibly TRBD2 on 5 matching bases. Germline lookup yields CDR1 WNHNN and CDR2 SYGVQD (reference sequence). This CDR3 is 16 amino acids long. The V gene lost 6 bases and the J gene lost 2 bases, with 14 bases spanning the gap. CDR3 bases: TGCGCCAGCAGGAGAGAGTGGGGAGCTGGGGCCAACGTCCTGACTTTC. Translated: CASRREWGAGANVLTF.

This chain connects TRBV6-5 to TRBJ1-1; the match to TRBD1 covers 11 bases. Germline assignment: CDR1 MNHEY and CDR2 SVGAGI. The CDR3 covers 15 residues. J gave up 1 base and V 5 bases, and 3 bases lay outside the gene matches. The CDR3 protein is CASSRDRGGNTEAFF. The CDR3 DNA follows: TGTGCCAGCAGTCGGGACAGGGGGGGGAACACTGAAGCTTTCTTT.

V gene TRBV18 combines with J gene TRBJ1-1; no clear D. V lost 0 bases and J lost 5, with 10 bases in between. Germline V lookup: CDR1 KGHSH, CDR2 LQKENI. This CDR3 has 14 amino acids. CDR3 amino acids: CASSPPTSGTEAFF. CDR3 in DNA: TGTGCCAGCTCACCACCTACGTCGGGAACTGAAGCTTTCTTT.

CDR3 DNA sequence: TGTGCCAGCAGTGAATACTCACTGAACACTGAAGCTTTCTTT. This translates into CASSEYSLNTEAFF. The chain uses TRBV6-1 and TRBJ1-1; D is uncertain. Trimming pared 2 bases from V and 0 bases from J, leaving 7 bases between. Germline V lookup: CDR1 MNHNS, CDR2 SASEGT. This CDR3 is 14 amino acids long.

The chain recombines TRBV5-4 with TRBJ1-1; TRBD1 agrees at 8 bases. V gave up 1 base and J gave up 5 bases; unmatched junction bases: 10. Germline CDR1 reads SGHNT; CDR2 reads YYREEE (reference sequence). The CDR3 covers 16 residues. The CDR3 nucleotides read TGTGCCAGCAGCTTGTCGTCTGGACAGGGTAAAACTGAAGCTTTCTTT. Protein: CASSLSSGQGKTEAFF. The complete variable domain, with remaining parts taken from reference TRBV5-4 and TRBJ1-1, reads ETGVTQSPTHLIKTRGQQVTLRCSSQSGHNTVSWYQQALGQGPQFIFQYYREEENGRGNFPPRFSGLQFPNYSSELNVNALELDDSALYLCASSLSSGQGKTEAFFGQGTRLTVV.

This clone appeared a few times. The chain is built from TRBV5-6 and TRBJ1-2; D not certain. CDR1 SGHDT and CDR2 YYEEEE come from the germline V gene. V was trimmed by 4 bases and J by 6 bases, leaving 19 bases between them. The CDR3 consists of 15 residues. This CDR3 is CASSRQGGNGHGYTF. The CDR3 coding sequence is TGTGCCAGCAGCCGACAAGGAGGGAACGGCCATGGCTACACCTTC.

J is TRBJ1-6 and V is TRBV28; TRBD1 matches at 9 bases. Germline V gives CDR1 MDHEN, CDR2 SYDVKM. This CDR3 has 14 residues. After removal of 7 bases from V and 7 bases from J, the junction contained 5 bases not matched to a gene. The CDR3 protein is CASIAGTGNSPLHF. CDR3 nucleotides: TGTGCCAGCATTGCCGGGACAGGGAATTCACCCCTCCACTTT. The full variable domain, in which reference TRBV28 and TRBJ1-6 provide the parts outside the CDR3, is DVKVTQSSRYLVKRTGEKVFLECVQDMDHENMFWYRQDPGLGLRLIYFSYDVKMKEKGDIPEGYSVSREKKERFSLILESASTNQTSMYLCASIAGTGNSPLHFGNGTRLTVT.

This clone was detected only once. Other nucleotide sequences from this sample produce the same CDR3. The rearrangement joins TRBV19 to TRBJ1-1; 10 positions agree with TRBD1. The germline gives CDR1 LNHDA, CDR2 SQIVND (reference sequence). CDR3 size: 13 residues. The ends lost 5 bases at V and 5 bases at J; junction bases unmatched: 2. CDR3 in DNA: TGTGCCAGTAGTGAGGACAGGGGGACTGAAGCTTTCTTT. Protein: CASSEDRGTEAFF.

The rearrangement uses TRBV5-4 and TRBJ2-4; 9 nucleotides line up with TRBD1. Germline CDR1 reads SGHNT; CDR2 reads YYREEE (reference sequence). J was trimmed by 3 bases and V by 3 bases; bases with no gene match: 10. The CDR3 is 17 residues long. The CDR3 sequence is CASSSTGGYTDKNIQYF. In nucleotides, the CDR3 is TGTGCCAGCAGCTCAACAGGGGGCTATACTGACAAAAACATTCAGTACTTC. The variable domain in full, completed from reference TRBV5-4 and TRBJ2-4, reads ETGVTQSPTHLIKTRGQQVTLRCSSQSGHNTVSWYQQALGQGPQFIFQYYREEENGRGNFPPRFSGLQFPNYSSELNVNALELDDSALYLCASSSTGGYTDKNIQYFGAGTRLSVL.

The chain has TRBV7-2 and TRBJ2-3, with TRBD2 identical over 9 bases. Germline assignment: CDR1 SGHTA and CDR2 FQGNSA. The CDR3 has 17 amino acids. Trimming cost V 1 base and J 1 base; bases outside gene matches: 6. CDR3 DNA: TGTGCCAGCAGCTTAGTGCCTAGCGGGGCAGGCACAGATACGCAGTATTTT. This sequence encodes CASSLVPSGAGTDTQYF.

The chain joins TRBV6-1 to TRBJ1-5; D remains unclear. Germline values: CDR1 MNHNS, CDR2 SASEGT. The CDR3 is made up of 17 amino acids. V was cut by 2 bases and J by 0 bases, with 14 bases left in between. The CDR3 DNA is TGTGCCAGCAGTGAACGGGAACAGTTTTATAGCAATCAGCCCCAGCATTTT. Translated: CASSEREQFYSNQPQHF.

This clone occurred a few times. This chain uses TRBV2 with TRBJ2-2, with 10 bases lining up with TRBD2. V shed 3 bases, J shed 7 bases, and the junction held 5 bases outside the gene matches. There are 15 residues in the CDR3. CDR1 is SNHLY and CDR2 is FYNNEI in the germline V gene. CDR3 nucleotide sequence: TGTGCCAGCAGTGAGGAGCGGGGGGGCCTCGGGGAGCTGTTTTTT. It translates to CASSEERGGLGELFF.

The rearrangement joins TRBV9 to TRBJ2-7; 9 bases agree with TRBD1. J was trimmed by 0 bases and V by 0 bases; bases with no gene match: 10. The germline CDR1 and CDR2 sequences are SGDLS and YYNGEE. CDR3 length equals 18 residues. The DNA of the CDR3 is TGTGCCAGCAGCGTAGCCGATTACAGGGGGCCCTACTCCTACGAGCAGTACTTC. Amino acid sequence: CASSVADYRGPYSYEQYF. Supplemented by reference TRBV9 and TRBJ2-7, the full variable domain reads DSGVTQTPKHLITATGQRVTLRCSPRSGDLSVYWYQQSLDQGLQFLIQYYNGEERAKGNILERFSAQQFPDLHSELNLSSLELGDSALYFCASSVADYRGPYSYEQYFGPGTRLTVT.